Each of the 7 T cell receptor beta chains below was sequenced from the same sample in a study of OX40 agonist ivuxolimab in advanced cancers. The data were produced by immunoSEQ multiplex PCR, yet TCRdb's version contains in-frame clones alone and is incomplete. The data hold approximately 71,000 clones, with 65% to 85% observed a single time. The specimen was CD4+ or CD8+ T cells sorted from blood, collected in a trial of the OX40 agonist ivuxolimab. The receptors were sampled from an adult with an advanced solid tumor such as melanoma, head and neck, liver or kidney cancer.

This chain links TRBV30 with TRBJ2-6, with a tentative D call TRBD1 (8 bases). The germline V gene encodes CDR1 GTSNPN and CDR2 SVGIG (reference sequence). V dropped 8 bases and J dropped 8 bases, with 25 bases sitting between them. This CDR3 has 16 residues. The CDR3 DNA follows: TGTGCCGGGGGGGCAGGGGGCACTCCCCTGTCCAACGTCCTGACTTTC. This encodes CAGGAGGTPLSNVLTF.

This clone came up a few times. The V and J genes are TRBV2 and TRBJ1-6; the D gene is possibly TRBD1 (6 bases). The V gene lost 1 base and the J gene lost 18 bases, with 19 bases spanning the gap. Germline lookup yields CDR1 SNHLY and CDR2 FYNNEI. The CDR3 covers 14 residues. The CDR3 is CASSEVPGGSVHHF. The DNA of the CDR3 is TGTGCCAGCAGTGAAGTTCCGGGGGGCTCGGTTCACCACTTT.

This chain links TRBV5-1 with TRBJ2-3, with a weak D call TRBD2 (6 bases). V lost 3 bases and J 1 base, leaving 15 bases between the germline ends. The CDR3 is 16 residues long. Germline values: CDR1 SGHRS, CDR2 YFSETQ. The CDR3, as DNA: TGCGCCAGCAGCTCGGGACTGGGGGTCGGCACAGATACGCAGTATTTT. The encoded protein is CASSSGLGVGTDTQYF. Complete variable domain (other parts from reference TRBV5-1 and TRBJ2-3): KAGVTQTPRYLIKTRGQQVTLSCSPISGHRSVSWYQQTPGQGLQFLFEYFSETQRNKGNFPGRFSGRQFSNSRSEMNVSTLELGDSALYLCASSSGLGVGTDTQYFGPGTRLTVL.

This CDR3 is CASSRTNGNQPQHF. The CDR3 coding sequence is TGCGCCAGCAGTCGGACGAATGGCAATCAGCCCCAGCATTTT. The chain links TRBV4-1 to TRBJ1-5, with no clear D. This CDR3 contains 14 residues. Trimming left V 6 bases short and J 2 bases short, with 11 bases between. Germline lookup yields CDR1 MGHRA and CDR2 YSYEKL.

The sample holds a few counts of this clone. The CDR3 region has the DNA TGTGCCAGCAGCTCGACAGGGGGGAGCAATCAGCCCCAGCATTTT. Its translation is CASSSTGGSNQPQHF. The V gene is TRBV7-9, the J gene TRBJ1-5; TRBD1 aligns across 9 bases. The CDR3 is 15 residues long. CDR1 is SEHNR and CDR2 is FQNEAQ in the germline V gene (reference sequence). The V gene end was trimmed by 4 bases and the J gene end by 1 base; junction bases not matched to a gene: 2. Based on the CDR3 plus reference TRBV7-9 and TRBJ1-5, the full variable domain is DTGVSQNPRHKITKRGQNVTFRCDPISEHNRLYWYRQTLGQGPEFLTYFQNEAQLEKSRLLSDRFSAERPKGSFSTLEIQRTEQGDSAMYLCASSSTGGSNQPQHFGDGTRLSIL.

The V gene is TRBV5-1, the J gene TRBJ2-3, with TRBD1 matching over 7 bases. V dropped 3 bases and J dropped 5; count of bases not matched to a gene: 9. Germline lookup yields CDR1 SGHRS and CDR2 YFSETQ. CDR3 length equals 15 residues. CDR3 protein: CASSWVTGTKDTQYF. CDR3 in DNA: TGCGCCAGCAGCTGGGTGACAGGGACGAAAGATACGCAGTATTTT.

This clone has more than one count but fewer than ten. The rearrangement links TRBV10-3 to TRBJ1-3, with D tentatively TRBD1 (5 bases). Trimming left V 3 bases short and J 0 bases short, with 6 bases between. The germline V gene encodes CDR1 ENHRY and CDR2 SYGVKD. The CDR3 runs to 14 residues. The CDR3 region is CAISDGASGNTIYF. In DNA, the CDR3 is TGTGCCATCAGTGACGGGGCCTCTGGAAACACCATATATTTT.